This T cell receptor beta chain was identified in a study of beta chain features in type 1 diabetes. For this clone: Its cognate antigen is unknown.

Every isolated RNA sample was fully reverse transcribed, so sequencing captured expressed TCRB transcripts. Repertoires were generated with immunoSEQ multiplex PCR, while TCRdb's copy carries only in-frame clones and drops some. The profile shows 240,000 or so clones, more than 65% of them singletons. CD4+ naive, central memory, regulatory and stem cell-like memory cells were sorted via CD45RO/CCR7/CD25/CD127/CD95/CD27. Trimming shortened V by 0 bases and J by 3 bases, and 3 bases separated the two germline ends. Germline assignment: CDR1 SGHAT and CDR2 FQDESV (reference sequence). The CDR3 sequence is 13 residues long. Findings of the study overall: Patients with type 1 diabetes carried fewer insertions and had more deletions at their VDJ junctions.

The receptor's source is a man in his thirties or forties in good health. Sequenced sample: naive CD4+ T cells from blood. The chain couples TRBV11-1 to TRBJ1-5; D is ambiguous. CDR3 coding DNA: TGTGCCAGCAGCTTAGCGCTCAATCAGCCCCAGCATTTT. This gives the protein CASSLALNQPQHF. Variable domain in full (rest from reference TRBV11-1 and TRBJ1-5): EAEVAQSPRYKITEKSQAVAFWCDPISGHATLYWYRQILGQGPELLVQFQDESVVDDSQLPKDRFSAERLKGVDSTLKIQPAELGDSAMYLCASSLALNQPQHFGDGTRLSIL.